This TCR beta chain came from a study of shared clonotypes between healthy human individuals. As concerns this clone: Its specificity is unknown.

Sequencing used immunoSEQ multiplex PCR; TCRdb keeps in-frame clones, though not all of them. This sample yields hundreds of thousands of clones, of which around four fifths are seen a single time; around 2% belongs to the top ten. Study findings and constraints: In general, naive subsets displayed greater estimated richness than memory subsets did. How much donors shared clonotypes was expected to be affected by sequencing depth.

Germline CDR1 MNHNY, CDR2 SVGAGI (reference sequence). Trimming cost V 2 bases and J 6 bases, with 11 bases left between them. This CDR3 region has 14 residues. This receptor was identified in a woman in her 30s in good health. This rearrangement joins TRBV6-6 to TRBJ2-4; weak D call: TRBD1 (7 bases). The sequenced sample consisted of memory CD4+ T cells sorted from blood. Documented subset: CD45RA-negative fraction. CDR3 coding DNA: TGTGCCAGCAGTTACGTCCAGGGGGGAAACATTCAGTACTTC. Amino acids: CASSYVQGGNIQYF.